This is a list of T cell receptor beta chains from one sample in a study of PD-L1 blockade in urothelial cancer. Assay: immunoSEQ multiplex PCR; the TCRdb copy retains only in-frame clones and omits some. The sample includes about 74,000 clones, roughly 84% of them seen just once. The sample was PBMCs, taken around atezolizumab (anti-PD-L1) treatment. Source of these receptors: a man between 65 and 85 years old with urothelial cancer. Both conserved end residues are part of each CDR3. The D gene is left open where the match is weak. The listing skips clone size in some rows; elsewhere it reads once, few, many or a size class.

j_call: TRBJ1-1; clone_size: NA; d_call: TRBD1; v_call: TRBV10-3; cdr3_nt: TGTGCCATCAGTGACCGGACAGGATCCTCAGCTTTCTTT; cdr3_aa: CAISDRTGSSAFF
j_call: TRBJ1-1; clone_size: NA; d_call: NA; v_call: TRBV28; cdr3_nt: TGTGCCAGCAGTTTACTCGGTGTGAACACTGAAGCTTTCTTT; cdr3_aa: CASSLLGVNTEAFF
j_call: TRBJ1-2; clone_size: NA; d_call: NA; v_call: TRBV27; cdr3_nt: TGTGCCAGCAGTTCCGCAGACAGGATCGGTGGCTACACCTTC; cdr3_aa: CASSSADRIGGYTF
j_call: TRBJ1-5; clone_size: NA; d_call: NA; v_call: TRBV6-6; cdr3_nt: TGTGCCAGCGTGGACTATAGCAATCAGCCCCAGCATTTT; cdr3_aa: CASVDYSNQPQHF
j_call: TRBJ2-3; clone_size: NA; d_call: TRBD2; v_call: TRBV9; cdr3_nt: TGTGCCAGCAGCGTAGGGGCGGGAGGGCCCTCAGATACGCAGTATTTT; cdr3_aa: CASSVGAGGPSDTQYF
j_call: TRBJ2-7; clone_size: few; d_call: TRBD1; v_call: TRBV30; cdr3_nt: TGTGCCTGGGGCAAAGGACAGGTGGGCCCGAGCTACGAGCAGTACTTC; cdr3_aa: CAWGKGQVGPSYEQYF
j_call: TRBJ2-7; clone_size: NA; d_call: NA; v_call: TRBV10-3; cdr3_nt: TGTGCCATCAGTGAGCGGACAGCGAGCTCCTACGAGCAGTACTTC; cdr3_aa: CAISERTASSYEQYF
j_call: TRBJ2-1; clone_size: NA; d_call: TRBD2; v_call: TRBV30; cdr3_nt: TGTGCCTCTACAGGACCGGGACTAGCAGACAATGAGCAGTTCTTC; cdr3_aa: CASTGPGLADNEQFF
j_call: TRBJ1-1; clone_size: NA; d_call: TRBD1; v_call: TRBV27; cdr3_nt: TGTGCCAGCAGTTTATCGGCAGGGGGCCCGGTTGAAGCTTTCTTT; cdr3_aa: CASSLSAGGPVEAFF
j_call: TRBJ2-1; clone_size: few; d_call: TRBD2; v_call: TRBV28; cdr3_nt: TGTGCCAGCAGTCCCGGACTAGCGGATGCCAATGAGCAGTTCTTC; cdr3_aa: CASSPGLADANEQFF
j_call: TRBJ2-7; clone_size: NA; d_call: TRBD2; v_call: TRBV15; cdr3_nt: TGTGCCACCAGCAGAGGAGCGGGGACCTACGAGCAGTACTTC; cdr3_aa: CATSRGAGTYEQYF
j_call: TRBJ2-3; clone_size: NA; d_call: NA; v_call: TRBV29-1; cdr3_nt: TGCAGCGTTGAACCGGGACACACCGTTTCAGATACGCAGTATTTT; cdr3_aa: CSVEPGHTVSDTQYF
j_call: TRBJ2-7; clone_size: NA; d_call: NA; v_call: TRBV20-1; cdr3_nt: TGCAGTGCTTCGCGGGGCCTAGAGCAGTACTTC; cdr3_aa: CSASRGLEQYF
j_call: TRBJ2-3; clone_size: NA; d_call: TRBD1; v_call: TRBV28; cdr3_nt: TGTGCCAGCAGCCGACCCGACAGGGCAGATACGCAGTATTTT; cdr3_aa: CASSRPDRADTQYF
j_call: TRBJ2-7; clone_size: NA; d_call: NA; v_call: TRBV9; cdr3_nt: TGTGCCAGCAGCGCTGGGGGGGGGACAGGCTCCTACGAGCAGTACTTC; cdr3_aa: CASSAGGGTGSYEQYF
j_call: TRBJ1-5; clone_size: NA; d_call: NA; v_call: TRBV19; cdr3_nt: TGTGCCAGTCAAACAGGTTTGCTAGGCAATCAGCCCCAGCATTTT; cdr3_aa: CASQTGLLGNQPQHF
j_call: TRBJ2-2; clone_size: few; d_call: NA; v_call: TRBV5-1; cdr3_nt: TGCGCCAGCAGTTCCTCGAACACCGGGGAGCTGTTTTTT; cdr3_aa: CASSSSNTGELFF
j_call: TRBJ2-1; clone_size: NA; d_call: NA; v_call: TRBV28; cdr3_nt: TGTGCCAGCAGTTTGGGACTTGAGCAGTTCTTC; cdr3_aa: CASSLGLEQFF
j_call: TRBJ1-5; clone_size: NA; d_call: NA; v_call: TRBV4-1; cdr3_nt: TGCGCCAGCAGCCCCCGGGATCAAGGAAGCAATCAGCCCCAGCATTTT; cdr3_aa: CASSPRDQGSNQPQHF
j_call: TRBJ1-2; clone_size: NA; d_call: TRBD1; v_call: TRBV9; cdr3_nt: TGTGCCAGCAGCCAGGGGGTCTATGGCTACACCTTC; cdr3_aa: CASSQGVYGYTF
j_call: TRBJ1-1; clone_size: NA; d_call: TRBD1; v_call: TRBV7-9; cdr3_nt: TGTGCCAGCAGCAGGCCCGGGACAGGGGACAACACTGAAGCTTTCTTT; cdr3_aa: CASSRPGTGDNTEAFF
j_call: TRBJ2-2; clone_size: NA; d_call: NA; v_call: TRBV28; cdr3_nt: TGTGCCAGCAGCTCTGGAGACAGGAACACCGGGGAGCTGTTTTTT; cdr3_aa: CASSSGDRNTGELFF
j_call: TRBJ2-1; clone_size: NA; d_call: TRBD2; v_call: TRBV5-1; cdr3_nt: TGCGCCAGCAGCTTGGAAGCGGGAAGCCGTTGGATTGAGCAGTTCTTC; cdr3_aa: CASSLEAGSRWIEQFF
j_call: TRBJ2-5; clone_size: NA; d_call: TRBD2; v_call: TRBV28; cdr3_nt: TGTGCCAGCCTAAGACTAGCGGGAGGGCAAGAGACCCAGTACTTC; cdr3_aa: CASLRLAGGQETQYF
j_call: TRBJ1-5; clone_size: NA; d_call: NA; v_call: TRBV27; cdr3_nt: TGTGCCAGCAGTTTGGGGCTCGCTCAGCCCCAGCATTTT; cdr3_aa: CASSLGLAQPQHF
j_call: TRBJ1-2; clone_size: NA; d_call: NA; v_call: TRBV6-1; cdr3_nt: TGTGCCAGCAGTGAATCGGGGAACTATGGCTACACCTTC; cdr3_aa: CASSESGNYGYTF
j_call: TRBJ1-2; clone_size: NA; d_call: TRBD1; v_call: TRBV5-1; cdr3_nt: TGCGCCAGCAGCTTGAGGGACAGGGGATCGGATGGCTACACCTTC; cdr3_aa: CASSLRDRGSDGYTF
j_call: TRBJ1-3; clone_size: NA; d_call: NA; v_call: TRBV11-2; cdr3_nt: TGTGCCAGCAGCCCTAGGCCGGAGGGAAACACCATATATTTT; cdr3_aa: CASSPRPEGNTIYF
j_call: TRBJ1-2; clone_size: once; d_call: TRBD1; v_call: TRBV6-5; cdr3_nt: TGTGCCAGCAGAGCCGACAGGGGCAACTCCTATGGCTACACCTTC; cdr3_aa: CASRADRGNSYGYTF
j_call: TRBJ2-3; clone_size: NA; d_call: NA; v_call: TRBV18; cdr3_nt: TGTGCCAGCTCACCACTTTCATCCGGCCCGGGTGGATTGGATACGCAGTATTTT; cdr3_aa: CASSPLSSGPGGLDTQYF
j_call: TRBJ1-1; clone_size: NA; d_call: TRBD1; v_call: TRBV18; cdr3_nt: TGTGCCAGCTCACCCCAGACAGGGGGCACGCTCTTGAACACTGAAGCTTTCTTT; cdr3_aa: CASSPQTGGTLLNTEAFF
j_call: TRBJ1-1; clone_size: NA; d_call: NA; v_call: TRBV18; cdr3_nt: TGTGCCAGCTCACCATCGCAGGGGAACACTGAAGCTTTCTTT; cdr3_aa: CASSPSQGNTEAFF
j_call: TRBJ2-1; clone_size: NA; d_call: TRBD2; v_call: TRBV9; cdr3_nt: TGTGCCAGCAGCGTAGGGTGGACTAGCGGGAAGAGCTCCTACAATGAGCAGTTCTTC; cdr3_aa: CASSVGWTSGKSSYNEQFF
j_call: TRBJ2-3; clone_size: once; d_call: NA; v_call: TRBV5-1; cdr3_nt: TGCGCCAGCAGCCCGACCAGGGGAACAGATACGCAGTATTTT; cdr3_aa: CASSPTRGTDTQYF
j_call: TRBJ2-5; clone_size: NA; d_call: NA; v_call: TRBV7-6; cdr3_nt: TGTGCCAGCAGCTTAGCGAGGAGAAGCCAAGAGACCCAGTACTTC; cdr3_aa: CASSLARRSQETQYF
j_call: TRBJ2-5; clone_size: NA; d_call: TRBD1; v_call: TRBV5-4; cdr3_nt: TGTGCCAGCACGGACAGGGGGCAAGAGACCCAGTACTTC; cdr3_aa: CASTDRGQETQYF
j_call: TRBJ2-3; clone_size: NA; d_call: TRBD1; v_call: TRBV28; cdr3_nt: TGTGCCAGTATCGGGGACAGGGGGCCTCCCCAGTATTTT; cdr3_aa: CASIGDRGPPQYF